One and the same sample provided the 28 T cell receptor beta chains below, sequenced in a study of blood T cell repertoires in COVID-19 (dated by TCRdb to the early 2020s). Library preparation used the immunoSEQ multiplex PCR assay. Entries here come from immuneACCESS through TCRdb and include only in-frame sequences with V and J called. Some clones fail to appear in such tables; in the studies checked, an unresolved V gene covers under half of the shortfall, and the cause of the remainder is unknown. This sample gives about 96,000 clones in total; approximately 84% of them show up just once. Of the sample, around 16% falls within the top ten clones. Sequenced input: peripheral blood. These receptors originate from a woman aged 60 to 75 with acute or convalescent COVID-19.

This clone was counted between two and nine times. V usage is TRBV5-1 and J usage is TRBJ1-6, with unresolved D. CDR1 is SGHRS and CDR2 is YFSETQ in the germline V gene. The ends were cut back, 10 bases at V and 8 bases at J, with 16 bases in the middle. This CDR3 contains 13 residues. CDR3 DNA sequence: TGCGCCCGGCCTTTCCCCGGGGATTCACCCCTCCACTTT. Translation gives CARPFPGDSPLHF.

The chain couples TRBV18 to TRBJ1-2; D remains unclear. The CDR3 runs to 18 residues. Germline CDR1 and CDR2: KGHSH and LQKENI. V lost 3 bases and J 2 bases, leaving 22 bases between the germline ends. The CDR3 DNA is TGTGCCAGCTCACCGGTTACCGCCACCATGACGGGAAACTATGGCTACACCTTC. Translated, it gives CASSPVTATMTGNYGYTF.

This CDR3 reads CASSWTLSNQPQHF. CDR3 nucleotides: TGTGCCAGCAGCTGGACACTTAGCAATCAGCCCCAGCATTTT. The chain couples TRBV2 to TRBJ1-5; D perhaps matches TRBD1 (5 bases). The V gene's germline CDR1 is SNHLY and CDR2 FYNNEI. V lost 6 bases and J lost 0, with 9 bases in between. The CDR3 has 14 residues.

This clone showed up just a few times. The chain joins TRBV7-2 to TRBJ1-6; the D is unclear. With 3 bases removed from V and 7 bases from J, the gap between germline ends came to 10 bases. The CDR3 sequence is 14 residues long. CDR1 is SGHTA and CDR2 is FQGNSA in the germline V gene. CDR3 sequence (DNA): TGTGCCAGCAGCTTTAAGAGAGAAAATTCACCCCTCCACTTT. It codes for CASSFKRENSPLHF.

The chain carries TRBV6-1 and TRBJ2-4; 7 bases map to TRBD2. CDR1 is MNHNS and CDR2 is SASEGT in the germline V gene. J gave up 0 bases and V 3 bases, and 2 bases lay outside the gene matches. The length of the CDR3 is 15 residues. The CDR3 DNA follows: TGTGCCAGCAGTGAGACTAGCAGAGCCAAAAACATTCAGTACTTC. Translated, it gives CASSETSRAKNIQYF.

The chain is built from TRBV18 and TRBJ2-7; TRBD1 agrees at 8 bases. The V and J ends lost 3 bases and 2 bases, in that order; junction bases with no gene match: 9. Germline CDR1 is KGHSH and CDR2 is LQKENI. CDR3 length: 16 amino acids. The CDR3 DNA is TGTGCCAGCTCACCCCGTCGACAGGGGAGTCCCTACGAGCAGTACTTC. It yields the protein CASSPRRQGSPYEQYF.

V gene TRBV27 combines with J gene TRBJ1-2, with D tentatively TRBD1 (5 bases). V shed 5 bases and J shed 5 bases, with 6 bases lying between them. The CDR3 is 11 residues long. Germline V gene lookup returns CDR1 MNHEY and CDR2 SMNVEV (reference sequence). DNA of the CDR3: TGTGCCAGCAGTCAGGGTTATGGCTACACCTTC. This translates into CASSQGYGYTF.

The rearrangement uses TRBV5-1 and TRBJ2-3; TRBD2 matches at 12 bases. The J segment lost 6 bases and the V segment lost 4 bases, leaving 9 bases of the junction unmatched. The germline CDR1 and CDR2 sequences are SGHRS and YFSETQ. CDR3 length: 16 residues. CDR3 sequence: CASSRVASGGADTQYF. CDR3 sequence (DNA): TGCGCCAGCAGCAGGGTGGCTAGCGGGGGGGCGGATACGCAGTATTTT.

This rearrangement joins TRBV3-1 (or the pseudogene TRBV3-2) to TRBJ1-1, with D possibly being TRBD1 (6 bases). This CDR3 contains 12 residues. The V gene lost 7 bases and the J gene lost 8 bases, with 14 bases spanning the gap. Germline V gives CDR1 LGHDT, CDR2 YNNKEL (reference sequence). The CDR3 protein is CASNLGAGEAFF. CDR3 coding DNA: TGTGCCAGCAATCTGGGGGCAGGGGAAGCTTTCTTT.

The J gene is TRBJ2-7, the V gene TRBV9, with 8 nucleotides matching TRBD1. The V gene end was trimmed by 3 bases and the J gene end by 5 bases; junction bases not matched to a gene: 13. The CDR3 runs 16 residues. Germline V CDR1 and CDR2: SGDLS, YYNGEE. CDR3 DNA: TGTGCCAGCAGCGCAGGACAGGGTAGACCCTTCCACGAGCAGTACTTC. It encodes CASSAGQGRPFHEQYF.

V gene TRBV30 combines with J gene TRBJ1-5; 7 nucleotides match TRBD1. V was clipped by 5 bases and J by 0 bases; unmatched bases: 13. The CDR3 has 17 residues. Per germline, CDR1 GTSNPN and CDR2 SVGIG (reference sequence). In DNA form, the CDR3 reads TGTGCCTGGGCGCGAACAGGGGCGCCCTATAGCAATCAGCCCCAGCATTTT. Translated: CAWARTGAPYSNQPQHF.

This chain uses TRBV30 with TRBJ1-2; TRBD1 might be the D (6 bases). Germline V gives CDR1 GTSNPN, CDR2 SVGIG (reference sequence). The CDR3 covers 13 residues. Trimming pared 3 bases from V and 4 bases from J, leaving 12 bases between. The CDR3 region is CAWRLGGGYGYTF. DNA for the CDR3: TGTGCCTGGAGACTAGGGGGTGGCTATGGCTACACCTTC. Supplemented by reference TRBV30 and TRBJ1-2, the full variable domain reads SQTIHQWPATLVQPVGSPLSLECTVEGTSNPNLYWYRQAAGRGLQLLFYSVGIGQISSEVPQNLSASRPQDRQFILSSKKLLLSDSGFYLCAWRLGGGYGYTFGSGTRLTVV.

The chain recombines TRBV18 with TRBJ1-2, with 10 bases aligning to TRBD1. After removal of 3 bases from V and 3 bases from J, the junction contained 1 base not matched to a gene. Germline CDR1 and CDR2: KGHSH and LQKENI. The CDR3 sequence is 14 residues long. This CDR3 reads CASSPGQGDYGYTF. The CDR3 DNA follows: TGTGCCAGCTCACCTGGACAGGGGGACTATGGCTACACCTTC.

The rearrangement links TRBV12-3 or TRBV12-4 to TRBJ1-1; 7 bases map to TRBD1. J lost 5 bases, V lost 6 bases, and 6 bases had no gene match. The CDR3 contains 13 residues. CDR3: CASSRGEETEAFF. The CDR3, as DNA: TGTGCCAGCAGCAGGGGGGAGGAGACTGAAGCTTTCTTT.

The rearrangement joins TRBV7-2 to TRBJ2-1; the match to TRBD2 covers 14 bases. The ends lost 5 bases at V and 10 bases at J; junction bases unmatched: 7. Germline assignment: CDR1 SGHTA and CDR2 FQGNSA. This CDR3 contains 15 residues. This CDR3 reads CASSPRLAGGQEQFF. The CDR3 DNA follows: TGTGCCAGCAGCCCTCGACTAGCGGGGGGGCAAGAGCAGTTCTTC.

The chain links TRBV5-6 to TRBJ2-3; D unresolved. This CDR3 has 11 residues. The ends were cut back, 3 bases at V and 7 bases at J, with 6 bases in the middle. The germline CDR1 and CDR2 sequences are SGHDT and YYEEEE. Here the CDR3 DNA reads TGTGCCAGCAGCTCCCTAAATACGCAGTATTTT. This codes for CASSSLNTQYF.

As regards this clone: This specimen includes other DNA sequences encoding the same CDR3. This chain connects TRBV4-3 to TRBJ1-3; maybe TRBD1 (5 bases). From germline, CDR1 is LGHNA and CDR2 YSLEER. Trimming removed 4 bases at V and 1 base at J, with 11 bases between. This CDR3 contains 15 residues. CDR3 protein: CASSPTGGSGNTIYF. CDR3 bases: TGCGCCAGCAGCCCGACCGGGGGTTCTGGAAACACCATATATTTT.

The CDR3 loop reads CASSERPGQGDEKLFF. The CDR3 region has the DNA TGTGCCAGCAGCGAAAGACCGGGACAGGGAGATGAAAAACTGTTTTTT. The V call is TRBV5-5, the J call TRBJ1-4, with TRBD1 matching 9 bases. Germline V gene sequence: CDR1 SGHKS, CDR2 YYEKEE (reference sequence). The CDR3 runs 16 residues. Losses at the gene ends were 4 bases for V and 6 bases for J; bases not matched to a gene: 10.

V usage is TRBV15 and J usage is TRBJ2-6, with D uncertain. The ends were cut back, 0 bases at V and 4 bases at J, with 7 bases in the middle. The V gene's germline CDR1 is LNHNV and CDR2 YYDKDF (reference sequence). The CDR3 runs 15 residues. CDR3 residues: CATSRDFQGANVLTF. The CDR3 DNA follows: TGTGCCACCAGCAGAGATTTCCAGGGGGCCAACGTCCTGACTTTC.

The chain combines TRBV30 with TRBJ2-6; tentative D call: TRBD1 (5 bases). Looked up from germline, CDR1 is GTSNPN and CDR2 is SVGIG (reference sequence). V was trimmed by 2 bases and J by 4 bases, leaving 12 bases between them. This CDR3 is 15 amino acids long. The CDR3 spells CAWSRQSWGANVLTF. As DNA, the CDR3 is TGTGCCTGGAGTCGACAGAGCTGGGGGGCCAACGTCCTGACTTTC.

This chain connects TRBV9 to TRBJ2-7; 15 nucleotides align to TRBD2. Germline CDR1 SGDLS, CDR2 YYNGEE. The CDR3 loop spans 18 amino acids. Germline trimming cut 4 bases from V and 4 bases from J; bases unmatched to any gene: 12. CDR3 loop: CASSPGLAGGPFSYEQYF. The CDR3 DNA is TGTGCCAGCAGCCCCGGACTAGCGGGGGGGCCTTTTTCGTACGAGCAGTACTTC.

This clone has a single count. The chain joins TRBV6-5 to TRBJ1-2; 7 nucleotides match TRBD1. Germline assignment: CDR1 MNHEY and CDR2 SVGAGI. V was pared by 7 bases and J by 7 bases, with 9 bases of the junction left unmatched. This CDR3 is 13 amino acids long. The CDR3 DNA reads as TGTGCCAGCAATCCAACACAGGGGTTTGGCTACACCTTC. Translating it yields CASNPTQGFGYTF.

This chain uses TRBV20-1 with TRBJ2-3; a possible D gene is TRBD2 (6 bases). The CDR3 totals 11 residues. The V and J ends lost 0 bases and 14 bases respectively, with 12 bases between them. Germline-derived CDR1 and CDR2 are DFQATT and SNEGSKA (reference sequence). The CDR3 DNA follows: TGCAGTGCTAGAGATATTGGGGGGTCGTATTTT. Translation gives CSARDIGGSYF.

This chain links TRBV11-2 with TRBJ1-1; D possibly corresponds to TRBD1 (6 bases). Germline values: CDR1 SGHAT, CDR2 FQNNGV. The CDR3 is made up of 13 amino acids. V was pared by 5 bases and J by 6 bases, with 13 bases between. The CDR3 sequence is CASSLTQGAEAFF. The CDR3 DNA follows: TGTGCCAGCAGCCTTACACAGGGCGCTGAAGCTTTCTTT.

The chain combines TRBV21-1 with TRBJ1-1. TRBV21-1 corresponds to a pseudogene. The CDR3 sequence is 12 residues long. The DNA for the CDR3 is TGTGCCAGCAGCAAAGCTAGCACTGAAGCTTTCTTT. Its protein is CASSKASTEAFF.

This chain uses TRBV14 with TRBJ2-6; TRBD1 matches at 9 bases. J was trimmed by 0 bases and V by 1 base; bases with no gene match: 7. Germline CDR1 SGHDN, CDR2 FVKESK. The CDR3 is made up of 19 amino acids. This CDR3 is CASSQGGGQGSSGANVLTF. The CDR3 nucleotides read TGTGCCAGCAGCCAAGGGGGGGGACAGGGCAGCTCTGGGGCCAACGTCCTGACTTTC.

The chain employs TRBV27 and TRBJ2-1; TRBD2 matches at 8 bases. This CDR3 is 16 amino acids long. Germline V gives CDR1 MNHEY, CDR2 SMNVEV (reference sequence). The J segment lost 5 bases and the V segment lost 6 bases, leaving 12 bases of the junction unmatched. The CDR3 reads CASSHTFGGADNEQFF. In nucleotides, the CDR3 is TGTGCCAGCAGCCATACCTTCGGGGGGGCGGACAATGAGCAGTTCTTC.

This clone was found a few times. V and J are TRBV5-1 and TRBJ1-1; D is uncertain. The CDR3 extends over 13 amino acids. V was shortened by 2 bases and J by 1 base, with 6 bases between the two germline ends. Germline CDR1 reads SGHRS; CDR2 reads YFSETQ. The CDR3 region is CASSLNSNTEAFF. The CDR3 region has the DNA TGCGCCAGCAGCTTAAACTCGAACACTGAAGCTTTCTTT.